The clone carrying this TCR beta chain was recorded a few times. Its antigen is still unknown. After removal of 2 bases from V and 4 bases from J, the junction contained 6 bases not matched to a gene. The CDR3 spans 15 residues. CDR1 is MGHRA and CDR2 is YSYEKL in the germline V gene. These data are taken from a study of identical twins. Each CDR3 protein is one row after TCRdb ran MiXCR on the 5' RACE reads. Among approximately 210,000 distinct CDR3 sequences, approximately 15% were seen once, and the ten largest hold 35% to 45%. The study, taken as a whole, reports: Partly confounded zero-insertion analyses could result from invariant MAIT and iNKT cells.

This same sample was also part of a study on T cells expressing NK-cell markers.

Material for sequencing was CD8+ T cells sorted from blood. The chain has TRBV4-1 and TRBJ2-7; 9 nucleotides align to TRBD2. This receptor was identified in a woman aged 18 to 35 in good health. For the CDR3, the DNA is TGCGCCAGCAGCCAACCTCTAGCGGGAAATTACGAGCAGTACTTC. Its protein product is CASSQPLAGNYEQYF.